A selection of T cell receptor beta chains follows, all from one sample in a study of blood T cells in healthy people across ages. TCRdb re-called the 5' RACE reads with MiXCR, one entry per CDR3 protein. Among about 780,000 distinct CDR3 sequences listed, roughly 25% were seen once. These data were likewise used in another study, on T cells of mothers and their children.

The sample was blood. The receptors come from a boy aged 5-17 years in good health. CDR3s include the opening cysteine and the closing phenylalanine or tryptophan.

j_gene,v_gene,CDR3aa
TRBJ2-5,TRBV5-1,CASSFGSGEETQYF
TRBJ2-3,TRBV9,CASSARDRGTTDTQYF
TRBJ1-6,TRBV21-1,CASSKVLSQHNSPLHF
TRBJ2-7,TRBV28,CASRGPSYEQYF
TRBJ1-5,TRBV4-3,CASSAQGDQPQHF
TRBJ2-5,TRBV20-1,CSAIAGGPWETQYF
TRBJ2-4,TRBV19,CASSMMDIQYF
TRBJ2-3,TRBV7-3,CASSSRTGLGDTQYF
TRBJ2-4,TRBV12-3/TRBV12-4,CASSLGGDRNIQYF
TRBJ1-1,TRBV9,CASSLDGAMNTEAFF
TRBJ2-3,TRBV7-9,CASSLVGPRLSADTQYF
TRBJ1-2,TRBV6-6,CASKSDGYTF
TRBJ2-1,TRBV9,CASSVDRGQQFF
TRBJ2-5,TRBV7-9,CASRVRGSETQYF
TRBJ2-1,TRBV10-2,CASLRSYNEQFF
TRBJ2-5,TRBV20-1,CSARTGVAGGQETQYF
.,TRBV7-9,CASRRWVGPVNNEQFF
TRBJ2-7,TRBV6-5,CASSYSSRAGQNHYEQYF
TRBJ2-1,TRBV5-1,CASSMGLAGGDEQFF
TRBJ1-1,TRBV7-2,CASSFAVMNTEAFF
TRBJ2-1,TRBV7-9,CASSQPGTNYNEQFF
TRBJ2-7,TRBV5-1,CASSLGGVREEQYF
TRBJ2-1,TRBV7-2,CASSLGSQTYNEQFF
TRBJ2-2,TRBV10-3,CAISESGTVNTGELFF
.,TRBV6-6,CASSPTLAGKNEQFF
TRBJ2-1,TRBV4-1,CTSSPPGSNNEQFF
TRBJ2-7,TRBV12-5,CASVQQGRPGHEQYF
TRBJ2-1,TRBV5-4,CASRRGFNNEQFF
TRBJ2-7,TRBV28,CASSLRLAGPYEQYF
TRBJ2-5,TRBV6-1,CASSEKRKETQYF
TRBJ1-4,TRBV7-9,CASTHRGAGEKLFF
TRBJ2-7,TRBV7-9,CASSRHRDRGYYEQYF
TRBJ1-1,TRBV6-1,CATKGSANTEAFF
TRBJ2-7,TRBV3-1,CASSQVAQNSYEQYF
TRBJ2-1,TRBV5-1,CASSLIATGGGNEQFF
TRBJ2-7,TRBV9,CASSVAPAGTYEQYF
TRBJ2-1,TRBV6-5,CASIYRGRIFDEQFF
TRBJ2-5,TRBV5-1,CASSLESVKLTQYF
TRBJ2-3,TRBV20-1,CSASRDLTDTQYF
TRBJ2-7,TRBV20-1,CSASAPGNEVYEQYF
TRBJ2-2,TRBV11-2,CASSPRRAGEFGTGELFF